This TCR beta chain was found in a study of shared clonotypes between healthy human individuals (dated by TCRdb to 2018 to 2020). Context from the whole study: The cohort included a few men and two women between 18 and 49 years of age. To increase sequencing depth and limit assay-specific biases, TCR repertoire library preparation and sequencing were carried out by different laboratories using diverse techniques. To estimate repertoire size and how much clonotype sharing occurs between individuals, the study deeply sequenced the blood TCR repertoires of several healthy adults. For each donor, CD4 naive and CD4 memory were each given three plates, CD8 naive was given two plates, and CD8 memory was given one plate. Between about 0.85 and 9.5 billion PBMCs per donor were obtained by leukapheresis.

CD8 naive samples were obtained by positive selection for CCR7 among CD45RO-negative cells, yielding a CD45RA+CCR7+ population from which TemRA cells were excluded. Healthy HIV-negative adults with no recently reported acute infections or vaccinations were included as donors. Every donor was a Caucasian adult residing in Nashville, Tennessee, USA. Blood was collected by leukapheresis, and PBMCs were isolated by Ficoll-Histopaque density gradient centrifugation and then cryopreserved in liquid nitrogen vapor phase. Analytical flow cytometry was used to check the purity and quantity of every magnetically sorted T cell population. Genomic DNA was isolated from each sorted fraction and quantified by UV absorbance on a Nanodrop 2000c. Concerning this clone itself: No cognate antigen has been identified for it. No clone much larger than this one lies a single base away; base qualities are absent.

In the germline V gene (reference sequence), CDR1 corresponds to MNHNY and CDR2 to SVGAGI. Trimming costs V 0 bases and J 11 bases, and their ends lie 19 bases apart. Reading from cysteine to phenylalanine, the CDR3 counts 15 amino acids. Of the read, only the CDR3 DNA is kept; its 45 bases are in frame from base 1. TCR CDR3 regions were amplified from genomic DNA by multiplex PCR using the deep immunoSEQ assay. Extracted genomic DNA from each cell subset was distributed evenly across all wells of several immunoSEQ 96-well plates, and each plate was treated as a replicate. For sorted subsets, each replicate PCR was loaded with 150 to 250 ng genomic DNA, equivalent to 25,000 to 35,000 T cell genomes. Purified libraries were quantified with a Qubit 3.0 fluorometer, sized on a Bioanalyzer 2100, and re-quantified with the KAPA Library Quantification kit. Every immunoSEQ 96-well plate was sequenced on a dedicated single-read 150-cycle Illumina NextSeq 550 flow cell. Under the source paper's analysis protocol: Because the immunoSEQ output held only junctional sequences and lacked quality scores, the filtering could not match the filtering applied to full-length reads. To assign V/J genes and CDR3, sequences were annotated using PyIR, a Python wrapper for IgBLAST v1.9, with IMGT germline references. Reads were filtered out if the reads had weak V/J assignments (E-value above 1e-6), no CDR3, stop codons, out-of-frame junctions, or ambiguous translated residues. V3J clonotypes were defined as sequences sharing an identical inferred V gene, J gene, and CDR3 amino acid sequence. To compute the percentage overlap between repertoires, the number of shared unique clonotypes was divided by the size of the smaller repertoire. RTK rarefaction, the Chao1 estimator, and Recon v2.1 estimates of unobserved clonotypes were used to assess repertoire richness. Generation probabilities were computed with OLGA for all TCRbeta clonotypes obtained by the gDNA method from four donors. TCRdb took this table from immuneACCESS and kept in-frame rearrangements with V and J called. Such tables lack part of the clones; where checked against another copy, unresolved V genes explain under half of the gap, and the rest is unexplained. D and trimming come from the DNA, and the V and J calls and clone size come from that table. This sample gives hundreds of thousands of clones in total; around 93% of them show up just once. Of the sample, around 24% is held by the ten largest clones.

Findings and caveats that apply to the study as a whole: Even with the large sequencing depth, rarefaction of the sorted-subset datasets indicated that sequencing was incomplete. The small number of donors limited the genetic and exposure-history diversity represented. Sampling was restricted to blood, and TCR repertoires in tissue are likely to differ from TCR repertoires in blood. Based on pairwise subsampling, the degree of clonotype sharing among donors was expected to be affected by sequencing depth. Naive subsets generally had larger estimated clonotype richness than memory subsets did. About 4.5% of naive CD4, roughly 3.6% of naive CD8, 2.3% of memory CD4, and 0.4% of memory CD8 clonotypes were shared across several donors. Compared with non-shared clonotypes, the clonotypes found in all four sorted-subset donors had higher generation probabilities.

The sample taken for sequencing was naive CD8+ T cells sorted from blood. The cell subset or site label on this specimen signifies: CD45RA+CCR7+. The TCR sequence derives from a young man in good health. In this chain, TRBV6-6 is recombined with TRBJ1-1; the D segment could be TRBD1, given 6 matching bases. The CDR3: CASSYSRGGGAGAFF. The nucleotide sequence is TGTGCCAGCAGTTACTCGAGAGGGGGAGGTGCAGGGGCTTTCTTT.